The T cell receptor (beta chain) under discussion was sequenced for a study of PD-1 blockade in mismatch repair-deficient tumors. Data came from immunoSEQ multiplex PCR; TCRdb stores just in-frame clones and leaves some out. In the table there are about 79,000 clones, 70% to 90% of which are singletons. Between the trimmed V and J ends, which lost 0 bases and 1 base, there was a span of 9 bases. The CDR3 consists of 15 residues. Germline assignment: CDR1 LGHNA and CDR2 YNFKEQ. Every patient had mismatch repair deficiency by PCR or immunohistochemistry. The TCR originated in an adult with mismatch repair-deficient cancer. This chain links TRBV4-2 with TRBJ1-1; tentatively, D is TRBD1 (5 bases). Sample: peripheral blood, taken 44 weeks after starting pembrolizumab. The DNA of the CDR3 is TGTGCCAGCAGCCAAGAGGTAACAGGGAACACTGAAGCTTTCTTT. This encodes CASSQEVTGNTEAFF.